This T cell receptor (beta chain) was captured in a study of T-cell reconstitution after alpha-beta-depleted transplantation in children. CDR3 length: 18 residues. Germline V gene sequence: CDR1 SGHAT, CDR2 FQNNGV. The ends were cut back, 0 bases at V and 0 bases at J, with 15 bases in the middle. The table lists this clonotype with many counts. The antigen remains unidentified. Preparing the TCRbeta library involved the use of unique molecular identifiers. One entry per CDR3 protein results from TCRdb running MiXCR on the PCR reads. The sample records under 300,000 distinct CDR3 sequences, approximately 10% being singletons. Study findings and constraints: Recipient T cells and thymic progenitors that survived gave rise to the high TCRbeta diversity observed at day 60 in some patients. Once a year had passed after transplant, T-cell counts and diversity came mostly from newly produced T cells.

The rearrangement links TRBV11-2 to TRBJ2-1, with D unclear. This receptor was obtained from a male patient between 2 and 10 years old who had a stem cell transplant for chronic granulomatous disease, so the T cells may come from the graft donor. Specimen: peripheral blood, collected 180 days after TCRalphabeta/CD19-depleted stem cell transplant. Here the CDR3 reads CASSLDLLRGVSYNEQFF. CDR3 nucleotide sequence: TGTGCCAGCAGCTTAGACTTATTAAGAGGAGTCTCCTACAATGAGCAGTTCTTC.